These T cell receptor beta chains were read from a single sample in a study of cytomegalovirus exposure and HLA in healthy donors. Profiled with immunoSEQ multiplex PCR; TCRdb holds only in-frame clones, not every one. The sample holds approximately 120,000 clones. Sequenced: PBMCs. The receptors shown here come from a woman aged 55 to 70 in good health and CMV-seronegative. Both conserved end residues are part of each CDR3.

15	TRBV6-1	TRBJ2-1	CASSPLAPSYNEQFF
15	TRBV28	TRBJ1-1	CASSSMTAPLAEAFF
14	TRBV7-3	TRBJ2-2	CASSNGGLTGELFF
14	TRBV19	TRBJ1-5	CASSIVGHNQPQHF
15	TRBV14	TRBJ1-2	CASSPRTGSNYGYTF
15	TRBV5-1	TRBJ2-1	CASSLGGTGGNEQFF
14	TRBV9	TRBJ1-4	CASSGGTGGEKLFF
15	TRBV28	TRBJ1-5	CASTRQGATRQPQHF
15	TRBV5-1	TRBJ1-2	CASSYADPSNYGYTF
16	TRBV6-5	TRBJ2-3	CASSYSAGGGTDTQYF
13	TRBV27	TRBJ1-4	CASRRGGGEKLFF
15	TRBV2	TRBJ1-4	CASSGGQSLREKLFF
13	TRBV12-5	TRBJ1-1	CASGLQVNTEAFF
14	TRBV19	TRBJ1-1	CASSVTGMNTEAFF
12	TRBV6-1	TRBJ1-5	CASQTSGQPQHF
16	TRBV5-4	TRBJ2-7	CASSVGTSGRGYEQYF
17	TRBV5-1	TRBJ2-5	CASSLDGWTTFQETQYF
15	TRBV28	TRBJ1-2	CASSPLTGVHYGYTF
13	TRBV18	TRBJ2-2	CASSPVPEGELFF
16	TRBV7-8	TRBJ2-3	CASSPPWREGQDTQYF
15	TRBV7-3	TRBJ2-3	CASSLTSGGRDTQYF
13	TRBV28	TRBJ1-1	CASSQGMVSEAFF
12	TRBV14	TRBJ1-2	CASSHLRRNYTF
13	TRBV9	TRBJ1-3	CASTGAAGNTIYF
13	TRBV28	TRBJ2-7	CASSSSLDRERCF
15	TRBV6-5	.	CASETPGLAGNEQYF
17	TRBV19	TRBJ1-5	CATLPGQEFVGNQPQHF
14	TRBV6-1	TRBJ2-1	CASSEPGQGNEQFF
16	TRBV7-6	TRBJ2-1	CASSSPTGQVYNEQFF
18	TRBV28	TRBJ1-5	CASSLLSGGLGSNQPQHF
17	TRBV19	TRBJ2-7	CASRGTSGGTSLYEQYF
14	TRBV30	TRBJ1-1	CAWSITGGRTEAFF
15	TRBV7-2	TRBJ2-7	CASSLNAGGPYEQYF
15	TRBV6-1	TRBJ1-5	CASCVSPGTDQPQHF
18	TRBV7-9	TRBJ2-1	CASSLDPKTSGSYNEQFF
14	TRBV11-2	TRBJ2-7	CASSTRQSTYEQYF
14	TRBV5-1	TRBJ1-2	CASSVRDRGDGYTF
15	TRBV27	TRBJ2-3	CASRRTLISTDTQYF
15	TRBV5-1	TRBJ2-1	CASSLSGSSYNEQFF
15	TRBV6-5	TRBJ2-7	CASSYTRDFSYEQYF
16	TRBV5-6	TRBJ2-5	CASSYRAHSRGETQYF
17	TRBV30	TRBJ1-4	CAWRTGGHPATNEKLFF
11	TRBV5-6	TRBJ2-7	CASSLEGEQYF
16	TRBV27	TRBJ2-3	CASSLKAGGGVFTQYF